Listed below are T cell receptor beta chains from one sample, sequenced in a study of shared clonotypes between healthy human individuals. TCRdb's copy holds only in-frame clones and misses some; the assay was immunoSEQ multiplex PCR. The table records fewer than 800,000 clones, approximately 90% of them present only once. The sample comprised naive CD8+ T cells sorted from blood. The origin of the receptors is a young man in good health. Both conserved end residues are part of each CDR3. A D gene is named only where the DNA matches it firmly. Expanded clones are given a class, and other clones once, few, many or no size at all.

j_gene	v_gene	abundance	d_gene	CDR3nt	CDR3aa
TRBJ2-7	TRBV7-9	-	-	TGTGCCAGCAGCTTAATTGTCGGGGGAGCTATCCACGAGCAGTACTTC	CASSLIVGGAIHEQYF
TRBJ2-3	TRBV28	-	-	TGTGCCAGCAGTTACCACTTCATCAGGGTAGAGAGGGAGACAGATACGCAGTATTTT	CASSYHFIRVERETDTQYF
TRBJ2-2	TRBV9	-	-	TGTGCCAGCAGCGTGGCCAGCGGTGACACCGGGGAGCTGTTTTTT	CASSVASGDTGELFF
TRBJ2-3	TRBV9	-	-	TGTGCCAGCAGCGTAGCTGGAAGCACAGATACGCAGTATTTT	CASSVAGSTDTQYF
TRBJ2-3	TRBV11-2	-	TRBD2	TGTGCCAGCAGCTCCCGGACGACAGCGGGAGACGTTGCAGATACGCAGTATTTT	CASSSRTTAGDVADTQYF
TRBJ2-1	TRBV6-5	-	-	TGTGCCAGCAGTTACGGTGAGCAGTTCTTC	CASSYGEQFF
TRBJ2-7	TRBV9	-	-	TGTGCCAGCAGCGTAGCATCAGGAAAATACGAGCAGTACTTC	CASSVASGKYEQYF
TRBJ1-2	TRBV7-9	-	TRBD1	TGTGCCAGCAGCTTAGGCCCCACAGGGGGCCTATACTATGGCTACACCTTC	CASSLGPTGGLYYGYTF
TRBJ2-7	TRBV27	-	-	TGTGCCAGCAGTTTAAACCGCTACGAGCAGTACTTC	CASSLNRYEQYF
TRBJ2-7	TRBV5-1	-	-	TGCGCCAGCAGCTTTGGATCCTCCTACGAGCAGTACTTC	CASSFGSSYEQYF
TRBJ2-7	TRBV10-1	-	-	TGCGCCAGCAGTGAGTCGAGGGATTCTGAGACCTACGAGCAGTACTTC	CASSESRDSETYEQYF
TRBJ1-4	TRBV28	-	TRBD1	TGTGCCAGCAGTTCGGGACAGGGCCTAAATGAAAAACTGTTTTTT	CASSSGQGLNEKLFF
TRBJ2-5	TRBV27	-	-	TGTGCCAGCAGTCAATCACCCAAGAGACCCCAGTACTTC	CASSQSPKRPQYF
TRBJ2-5	TRBV7-9	-	TRBD2	TGTGCCAGCAGCGTGGTTGGGCGGGAGGACCAAGAGACCCAGTACTTC	CASSVVGREDQETQYF
TRBJ1-5	TRBV27	-	-	TGTGCCACCACACCCCAGGGGAGGAATCAGCCCCAGCATTTT	CATTPQGRNQPQHF
TRBJ2-7	TRBV27	-	-	TGTGCCAGCAGTTTTGTGGCGAGCTCCTACGAGCAGTACTTC	CASSFVASSYEQYF
TRBJ2-1	TRBV4-1	-	-	TGCGCCAGCAGCCAAGATCCCAGTTATGCGGAGCAGTTCTTC	CASSQDPSYAEQFF
TRBJ2-7	TRBV29-1	-	-	TGCAGCGTATGTCTGGCGAGCTCCTACGAGCAGTACTTC	CSVCLASSYEQYF
TRBJ1-1	TRBV7-9	-	-	TGTGCCAGCAGTCATAAAAGTCAGGTGGCTGAAGCTTTCTTT	CASSHKSQVAEAFF
TRBJ2-7	TRBV28	-	-	TGTGCCAGCAGTTTCGGACTCTCAAACTACGAGCAGTACTTC	CASSFGLSNYEQYF
TRBJ2-5	TRBV5-8	-	TRBD2	TGTGCCAGCAGCACCGGGACTAGCGGACCAGAGACCCAGTACTTC	CASSTGTSGPETQYF
TRBJ2-7	TRBV4-1	-	-	TGCACCAGCAGCCAAGTGGAGGGGGCAATGGACGAGCAGTACTTC	CTSSQVEGAMDEQYF
TRBJ1-5	TRBV4-1	once	-	TGCGCCAGCAGCCTACGGGAGGGGCATCAGCCCCAGCATTTT	CASSLREGHQPQHF
TRBJ1-1	TRBV2	-	TRBD1	TGTGCCAGCAGTAGCAGGGGGCCGGAGGCTTTCTTT	CASSSRGPEAFF
TRBJ2-7	TRBV29-1	-	-	TGCAGCGTTACTACAGGGAGAGGTGAGCAGTACTTC	CSVTTGRGEQYF
TRBJ2-3	TRBV15	-	-	TGTGCCACCCGACCAGCACAGGGTCGCACAGATACGCAGTATTTT	CATRPAQGRTDTQYF
TRBJ2-7	TRBV28	-	-	TGTGCCAGCAGTTTAGGCTTCCGAGGAGAGGGTTACTACGAGCAGTACTTC	CASSLGFRGEGYYEQYF
TRBJ2-1	TRBV29-1	-	TRBD2	TGCAGCGTTGAACTAGCGGGAGTCGGGAATGAGCAGTTCTTC	CSVELAGVGNEQFF
TRBJ1-2	TRBV27	-	-	TGTGCCAGCAGTTTAATTAGCGGTACACGGCCGCTTGAGAACTATGGCTACACCTTC	CASSLISGTRPLENYGYTF
TRBJ2-2	TRBV9	-	-	TGTGCCAGCAGCTCCAGTTCGAACACCGGGGAGCTGTTTTTT	CASSSSSNTGELFF
TRBJ1-4	TRBV7-8	few	-	TGTGCCAGCAGCCCCCATGGGTCGGGGGTTGAAAAACTGTTTTTT	CASSPHGSGVEKLFF
TRBJ2-3	TRBV4-3	-	-	TGCGCCAGCAGCCAAGACGGGGGCAGGCTAAGCACAGATACGCAGTATTTT	CASSQDGGRLSTDTQYF
TRBJ2-5	TRBV29-1	-	-	TGCAGCGTTGTAAGCTTATGGGAAGCACGGGAGACCCAGTACTTC	CSVVSLWEARETQYF
TRBJ1-2	TRBV27	-	-	TGTGCCAGCAGTCCTGGTCGCTCCCCCAACTATGGCTACACCTTC	CASSPGRSPNYGYTF
TRBJ2-7	TRBV28	-	-	TGTGCCAGCAGTTTAGCCAGGCTTGATCACGAGCAGTACTTC	CASSLARLDHEQYF
TRBJ1-1	TRBV7-9	-	TRBD1	TGTGCCAGCAGCCCGACGGACAGGGGGCTCCTTAACACTGAAGCTTTCTTT	CASSPTDRGLLNTEAFF